These 23 T cell receptor beta chains share one sample of origin, sequenced in a study of cytomegalovirus exposure and HLA in healthy donors. Primers for the PCR totalled 60 Vbeta and 13 Jbeta. This table comes from immunoSEQ multiplex PCR, and its TCRdb copy is limited to in-frame clones, with some not included. The repertoire holds roughly 190,000 clones, with 70% to 80% as singletons. Source material: PBMCs. The receptors stem from a woman aged 45-59 years in good health and CMV-seronegative.

The chain uses TRBV7-2 and TRBJ2-3, with a possible D match to TRBD2 (7 bases). Trimming took off 1 base at V and 6 bases at J, with 17 bases between the two ends. The germline V gene encodes CDR1 SGHTA and CDR2 FQGNSA. This CDR3 spans 16 amino acids. The CDR3 sequence is CASSLGGGRGADTQYF. In DNA, the CDR3 is TGTGCCAGCAGCTTAGGGGGGGGCCGTGGGGCGGATACGCAGTATTTT.

In this sample, this clone turned up once. Other DNA sequences from this sample encode an identical CDR3 as well. The chain recombines TRBV29-1 with TRBJ2-1; possibly TRBD2 for D (6 bases). CDR3 length equals 14 residues. The germline V gene encodes CDR1 SQVTM and CDR2 ANQGSEA. The V end was cut by 0 bases, the J end by 4 bases, with 10 bases between. CDR3 in amino acids: CSVEEDYSYNEQFF. DNA for the CDR3: TGCAGCGTTGAAGAGGACTACTCTTACAATGAGCAGTTCTTC.

This rearrangement joins TRBV2 to TRBJ2-7; tentatively, D is TRBD1 (7 bases). Germline assignment: CDR1 SNHLY and CDR2 FYNNEI. This CDR3 is built from 13 residues. The V end was cut by 8 bases, the J end by 5 bases, with 16 bases between. CDR3 sequence: CASDVTGRNEQYF. The CDR3 DNA follows: TGTGCCAGCGACGTGACAGGGAGGAACGAGCAGTACTTC. The full variable domain, rest sourced from reference TRBV2 and TRBJ2-7, is EPEVTQTPSHQVTQMGQEVILRCVPISNHLYFYWYRQILGQKVEFLVSFYNNEISEKSEIFDDQFSVERPDGSNFTLKIRSTKLEDSAMYFCASDVTGRNEQYFGPGTRLTVT.

The chain has TRBV7-9 and TRBJ2-7; a possible D gene is TRBD1 (6 bases). CDR1 is SEHNR and CDR2 is FQNEAQ in the germline V gene (reference sequence). The ends were cut back, 1 base at V and 6 bases at J, with 10 bases in the middle. The CDR3 spans 13 residues. DNA for the CDR3: TGTGCCAGCAGCTTAGATGGGACACGCGAGCAGTACTTC. Its translation: CASSLDGTREQYF. Drawing the rest from reference TRBV7-9 and TRBJ2-7, the complete variable domain is DTGVSQNPRHKITKRGQNVTFRCDPISEHNRLYWYRQTLGQGPEFLTYFQNEAQLEKSRLLSDRFSAERPKGSFSTLEIQRTEQGDSAMYLCASSLDGTREQYFGPGTRLTVT.

In its sample, this clone was seen a few times. This chain uses TRBV10-3 with TRBJ1-4; D remains ambiguous. CDR1 is ENHRY, CDR2 SYGVKD, per germline. V gave up 6 bases and J gave up 0 bases, with 5 bases separating them. The CDR3 consists of 13 residues. DNA of the CDR3: TGTGCCATCAGCAGGTCAACTAATGAAAAACTGTTTTTT. Protein: CAISRSTNEKLFF.

V and J are TRBV18 and TRBJ2-2; TRBD1 aligns across 9 bases. Per the germline V gene, CDR1 is KGHSH and CDR2 is LQKENI. Trimming removed 6 bases from V and 4 bases from J; junction bases left unmatched: 9. This CDR3 spans 16 amino acids. The CDR3 sequence: CASSLGQGEVTGELFF. CDR3 in DNA: TGTGCCAGCTCCCTGGGACAGGGAGAAGTCACCGGGGAGCTGTTTTTT.

In its sample, this clone was seen a few times. The rearrangement joins TRBV18 to TRBJ1-2; 7 bases map to TRBD1. Trimming cost V 6 bases and J 0 bases; bases outside gene matches: 10. Per the germline V gene, CDR1 is KGHSH and CDR2 is LQKENI. This CDR3 contains 16 residues. In DNA, the CDR3 is TGTGCCAGCTCTAGCGGACAGGTAACCTCTAACTATGGCTACACCTTC. It translates to CASSSGQVTSNYGYTF.

The chain has TRBV11-2 and TRBJ2-5, with no clear D. The CDR3 totals 15 residues. V was clipped by 5 bases and J by 0 bases, with 13 bases between them. Germline V lookup: CDR1 SGHAT, CDR2 FQNNGV. The CDR3 is CASSPLTWYQETQYF. The DNA of the CDR3 is TGTGCCAGCAGCCCTCTAACGTGGTACCAAGAGACCCAGTACTTC.

This chain links TRBV19 with TRBJ2-5; perhaps TRBD2 as D (5 bases). Germline CDR1 and CDR2: LNHDA and SQIVND (reference sequence). This CDR3 is 14 amino acids long. Trimming left V 2 bases short and J 5 bases short, with 12 bases between. CDR3 amino acids: CASSIIGGRETQYF. The CDR3 DNA follows: TGTGCCAGTAGTATAATCGGAGGCCGGGAGACCCAGTACTTC. The full variable domain, in which reference TRBV19 and TRBJ2-5 provide the parts outside the CDR3, is DGGITQSPKYLFRKEGQNVTLSCEQNLNHDAMYWYRQDPGQGLRLIYYSQIVNDFQKGDIAEGYSVSREKKESFPLTVTSAQKNPTAFYLCASSIIGGRETQYFGPGTRLLVL.

J is TRBJ2-5 and V is TRBV6-6; 7 nucleotides line up with TRBD1. CDR3 length equals 15 residues. CDR1 MNHNY and CDR2 SVGAGI come from the germline V gene (reference sequence). V shed 3 bases, J shed 2 bases, and the junction held 6 bases outside the gene matches. Written as DNA, the CDR3 is TGTGCCAGCAGTTATCCGGGACAGCTACAAGAGACCCAGTACTTC. Its translation is CASSYPGQLQETQYF.

The chain has TRBV6-1 and TRBJ2-6; TRBD1 agrees at 7 bases. Trimming cost V 4 bases and J 0 bases; bases outside gene matches: 0. The CDR3 loop spans 15 amino acids. Germline-derived CDR1 and CDR2 are MNHNS and SASEGT. The CDR3 DNA follows: TGTGCCAGCAGTGGACAGGGCTCTGGGGCCAACGTCCTGACTTTC. It encodes CASSGQGSGANVLTF.

As for this clone: The same CDR3 is also encoded by other DNA sequences in this sample. The gene calls are TRBV27 and TRBJ2-3; TRBD1 is a possible D gene (6 bases). This CDR3 is 14 amino acids long. Between the trimmed V and J ends, which lost 5 bases and 2 bases, there was a span of 11 bases. The germline V gene encodes CDR1 MNHEY and CDR2 SMNVEV (reference sequence). In nucleotides, the CDR3 is TGTGCCAGCAGTCTCGACAGGTCCACAGATACGCAGTATTTT. Its translation is CASSLDRSTDTQYF.

The J gene is TRBJ2-1, the V gene TRBV5-1; 12 nucleotides align to TRBD2. The CDR3 totals 16 residues. Losses at the gene ends were 5 bases for V and 7 bases for J; bases not matched to a gene: 10. Germline V gives CDR1 SGHRS, CDR2 YFSETQ. The CDR3 nucleotides are TGCGCCAGCAGGGACCTAGCGGGAGGGCCCTCGAATGAGCAGTTCTTC. Amino acid sequence: CASRDLAGGPSNEQFF.

This clone was picked up one time. V usage is TRBV18 and J usage is TRBJ1-6; the D is unclear. Germline CDR1 is KGHSH and CDR2 is LQKENI. CDR3 size: 13 residues. Trimming left V 2 bases short and J 9 bases short, with 8 bases between. CDR3 bases: TGTGCCAGCTCACCAGACTTAGGTTCACCCCTCCACTTT. This gives the protein CASSPDLGSPLHF.

In the case of this clone: This sample also contains other DNA sequences that code for the same CDR3. The chain has TRBV5-1 and TRBJ2-1, with 9 bases fitting TRBD2. V lost 2 bases, J lost 6 bases, and 3 bases stayed unmatched. The CDR3 has 14 amino acids. The V gene's germline CDR1 is SGHRS and CDR2 YFSETQ. CDR3 DNA sequence: TGCGCCAGCAGCTTAGGACTAGCGAGCAATGAGCAGTTCTTC. It codes for CASSLGLASNEQFF.

This rearrangement joins TRBV6-6 to TRBJ1-1, with D possibly matching TRBD1 (5 bases). CDR3 length: 10 residues. V lost 8 bases and J 8 bases, leaving 9 bases between the germline ends. CDR1 and CDR2 from the germline V gene are MNHNY and SVGAGI (reference sequence). In nucleotides, the CDR3 is TGTGCCAGCGTACGACAGGAAGCTTTCTTT. This gives the protein CASVRQEAFF.

This chain uses TRBV7-8 with TRBJ2-4; 14 bases line up with TRBD2. The CDR3 runs 17 residues. V lost 5 bases and J lost 7; bases outside the gene matches: 10. The germline gives CDR1 SGHVS, CDR2 FQNEAQ. CDR3 residues: CASSLMGLAGARNIQYF. As DNA, the CDR3 is TGTGCCAGCAGCCTAATGGGACTAGCGGGGGCAAGGAACATTCAGTACTTC.

This rearrangement joins TRBV6-5 to TRBJ1-1, with D unresolved. The germline V gene has CDR1 MNHEY and CDR2 SVGAGI. V lost 6 bases, J lost 5 bases, and 19 bases lay in between. The CDR3 contains 15 residues. CDR3 sequence (DNA): TGTGCCAGCAGCCTACTAACGACCCCGAAAACTGAAGCTTTCTTT. The encoded protein is CASSLLTTPKTEAFF.

This chain links TRBV6-6 with TRBJ2-7; the D is unclear. With 5 bases removed from V and 3 bases from J, the gap between germline ends came to 11 bases. Germline CDR1 is MNHNY and CDR2 is SVGAGI (reference sequence). The CDR3 has 13 residues. CDR3: CASSPPPGYEQYF. The CDR3 bases are TGTGCCAGCAGTCCACCTCCGGGCTACGAGCAGTACTTC.

V is TRBV25-1 and J is TRBJ1-2; a weak D match, TRBD1 (6 bases). Trimming pared 5 bases from V and 1 base from J, leaving 11 bases between. The CDR3 covers 14 residues. Germline lookup yields CDR1 MGHDK and CDR2 SYGVNS. CDR3 in DNA: TGTGCCAGCAGTATACAGGGTGGTAACTATGGCTACACCTTC. It specifies CASSIQGGNYGYTF.

The rearrangement uses TRBV15 and TRBJ2-7; perhaps TRBD1 as D (5 bases). The germline V gene has CDR1 LNHNV and CDR2 YYDKDF (reference sequence). The CDR3 is 17 amino acids. V was trimmed by 0 bases and J by 2 bases, leaving 17 bases between them. Here the CDR3 DNA reads TGTGCCACCAGCAGAGATGGGGCCTTCGGGCAGACCTACGAGCAGTACTTC. This codes for CATSRDGAFGQTYEQYF.

The chain uses TRBV11-3 and TRBJ1-1; 7 positions match TRBD1. V trimming: 5 bases; J trimming: 1 base; junction bases outside the gene matches: 4. The CDR3 totals 14 residues. Germline CDR1 reads SGHNT; CDR2 reads YENEEA. CDR3 DNA: TGTGCCAGCAGCCCACAGGGGACGAACACTGAAGCTTTCTTT. The encoded protein is CASSPQGTNTEAFF.

This clone has only a few counts. The genes are TRBV2 and TRBJ2-7, with TRBD2 identical over 7 bases. Trimming cost V 6 bases and J 5 bases; bases outside gene matches: 4. Germline values: CDR1 SNHLY, CDR2 FYNNEI. The CDR3 runs to 12 residues. The CDR3 sequence: CASSPTSHEQYF. The CDR3 DNA sequence: TGTGCCAGCAGCCCGACTAGCCACGAGCAGTACTTC.